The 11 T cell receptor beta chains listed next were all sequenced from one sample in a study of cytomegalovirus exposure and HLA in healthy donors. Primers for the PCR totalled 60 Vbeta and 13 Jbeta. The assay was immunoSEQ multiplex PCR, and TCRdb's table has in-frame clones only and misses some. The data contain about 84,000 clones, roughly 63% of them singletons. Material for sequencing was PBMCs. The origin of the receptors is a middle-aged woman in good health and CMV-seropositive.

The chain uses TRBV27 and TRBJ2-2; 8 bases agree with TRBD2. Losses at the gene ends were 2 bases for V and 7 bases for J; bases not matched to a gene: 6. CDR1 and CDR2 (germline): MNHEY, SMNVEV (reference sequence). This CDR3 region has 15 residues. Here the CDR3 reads CASSLTGGSGGELFF. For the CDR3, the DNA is TGTGCCAGCAGTTTAACGGGAGGGTCCGGCGGGGAGCTGTTTTTT.

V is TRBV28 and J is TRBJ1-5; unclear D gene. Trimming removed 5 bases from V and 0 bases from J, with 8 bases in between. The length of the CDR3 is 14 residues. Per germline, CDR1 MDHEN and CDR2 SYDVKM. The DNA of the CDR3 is TGTGCCAGCAGTCTACAGTATAGCAATCAGCCCCAGCATTTT. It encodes CASSLQYSNQPQHF.

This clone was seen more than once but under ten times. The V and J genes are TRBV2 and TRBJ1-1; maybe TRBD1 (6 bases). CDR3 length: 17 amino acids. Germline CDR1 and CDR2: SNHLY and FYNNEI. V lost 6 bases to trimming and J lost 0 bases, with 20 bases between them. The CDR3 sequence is CASSPPPQGLMNTEAFF. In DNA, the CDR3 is TGTGCCAGCAGCCCCCCCCCACAGGGTCTGATGAACACTGAAGCTTTCTTT. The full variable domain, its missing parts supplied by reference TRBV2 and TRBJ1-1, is EPEVTQTPSHQVTQMGQEVILRCVPISNHLYFYWYRQILGQKVEFLVSFYNNEISEKSEIFDDQFSVERPDGSNFTLKIRSTKLEDSAMYFCASSPPPQGLMNTEAFFGQGTRLTVV.

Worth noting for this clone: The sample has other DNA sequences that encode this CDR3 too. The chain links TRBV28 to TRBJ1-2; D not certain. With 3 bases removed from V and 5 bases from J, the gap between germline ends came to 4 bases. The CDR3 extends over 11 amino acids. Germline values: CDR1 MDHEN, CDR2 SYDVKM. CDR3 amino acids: CASSFLYGYTF. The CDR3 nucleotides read TGTGCCAGCAGTTTTCTGTATGGCTACACCTTC.

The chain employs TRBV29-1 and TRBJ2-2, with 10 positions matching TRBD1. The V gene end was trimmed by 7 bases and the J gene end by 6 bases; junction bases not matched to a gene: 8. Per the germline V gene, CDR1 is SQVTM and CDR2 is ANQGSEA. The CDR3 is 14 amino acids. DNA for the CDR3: TGCAGCGCAAAGGGACAGGGGTTGGCCGGGGAGCTGTTTTTT. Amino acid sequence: CSAKGQGLAGELFF.

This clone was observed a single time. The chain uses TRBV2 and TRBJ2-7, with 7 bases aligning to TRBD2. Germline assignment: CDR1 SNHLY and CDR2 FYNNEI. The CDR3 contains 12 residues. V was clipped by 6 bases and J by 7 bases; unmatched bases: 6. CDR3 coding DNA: TGTGCCAGCAGATGGACTAGTCTTGAGCAGTACTTC. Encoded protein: CASRWTSLEQYF.

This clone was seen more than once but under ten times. The CDR3 coding sequence is TGCAGCGTTGAGAAGACAGGGGCCCTCCAAGAGACCCAGTACTTC. Translation: CSVEKTGALQETQYF. This chain uses TRBV29-1 with TRBJ2-5; 8 bases are shared with TRBD1. Losses at the gene ends were 3 bases for V and 1 base for J; bases not matched to a gene: 7. There are 15 residues in the CDR3. The germline V gene encodes CDR1 SQVTM and CDR2 ANQGSEA. Filled out from reference TRBV29-1 and TRBJ2-5, the complete variable domain reads SAVISQKPSRDICQRGTSLTIQCQVDSQVTMMFWYRQQPGQSLTLIATANQGSEATYESGFVIDKFPISRPNLTFSTLTVSNMSPEDSSIYLCSVEKTGALQETQYFGPGTRLLVL.

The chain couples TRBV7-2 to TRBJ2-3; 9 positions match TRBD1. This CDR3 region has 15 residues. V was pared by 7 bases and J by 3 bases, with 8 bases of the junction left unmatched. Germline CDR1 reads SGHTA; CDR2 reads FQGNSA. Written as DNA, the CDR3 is TGTGCCAGCACCAGAGACAGGGGGGGGACAGATACGCAGTATTTT. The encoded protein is CASTRDRGGTDTQYF.

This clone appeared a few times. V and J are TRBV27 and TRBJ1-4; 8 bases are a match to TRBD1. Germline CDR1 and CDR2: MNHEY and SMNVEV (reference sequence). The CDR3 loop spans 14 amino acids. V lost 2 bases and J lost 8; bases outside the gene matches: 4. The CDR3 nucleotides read TGTGCCAGCAGTTTACGGCAGGGGGCGGAAAAACTGTTTTTT. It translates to CASSLRQGAEKLFF.

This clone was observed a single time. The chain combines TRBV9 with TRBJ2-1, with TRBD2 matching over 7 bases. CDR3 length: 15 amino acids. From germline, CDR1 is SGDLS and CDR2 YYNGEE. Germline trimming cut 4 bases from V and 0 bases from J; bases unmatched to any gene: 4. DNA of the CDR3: TGTGCCAGCAGCCCGACTAGCACCTCCTACAATGAGCAGTTCTTC. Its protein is CASSPTSTSYNEQFF.

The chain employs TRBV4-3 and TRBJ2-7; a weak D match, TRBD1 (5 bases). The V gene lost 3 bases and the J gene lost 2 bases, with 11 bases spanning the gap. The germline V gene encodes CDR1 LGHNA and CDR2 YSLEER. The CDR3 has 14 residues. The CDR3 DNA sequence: TGCGCCAGCAGCCATGGAGACAGTCCCTACGAGCAGTACTTC. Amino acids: CASSHGDSPYEQYF.